The rows below give T cell receptor beta chains drawn from one sample of a study of OX40 agonist ivuxolimab in advanced cancers. Repertoires were generated with immunoSEQ multiplex PCR, while TCRdb's copy carries only in-frame clones and drops some. The sample consists of tens of thousands of clones, 60% to 80% of them appearing once. Sequencing used CD4+ or CD8+ T cells sorted from blood, obtained in a trial of the OX40 agonist ivuxolimab. These receptors were collected from an adult with an advanced solid tumor such as melanoma, head and neck, liver or kidney cancer. The conserved cysteine and the conserved F or W are not part of the CDR3 here. Clone size is shown for a subset of rows, as once, few, many or a class of expanded clone.

TRBJ2-1	.	TRBV6-5	ASSRMGNEQF
TRBJ2-7	.	TRBV6-5	ASSYSLAGAYEQY
TRBJ2-7	.	TRBV7-9	ASSLAGRSSYEQY
TRBJ1-2	.	TRBV19	ASSAPGTGFNYGYT
TRBJ1-4	few	TRBV7-9	ASSLGDRGSEKLF
TRBJ1-1	.	TRBV11-1	ASSGERALNTEAF
TRBJ2-3	.	TRBV27	ASSLNGRGKQY
TRBJ1-4	.	TRBV27	ASSFRTGSNEKLF
TRBJ1-1	.	TRBV7-9	ASSLYTDTEAF
TRBJ1-5	.	TRBV27	ASSPGGNQPQH
TRBJ2-2	medium-sized	TRBV7-2	ASSLTGTKGGELF
TRBJ1-1	.	TRBV2	ASTRDRGGNTEAF
TRBJ1-1	.	TRBV28	ASSLQGAEAF
TRBJ2-7	few	TRBV6-5	ASSYLAGAYEQY
TRBJ2-7	.	TRBV27	ASSLTRGGWSYEQY
TRBJ2-5	.	TRBV2	ASSGGTIQETQY
TRBJ2-3	.	TRBV30	AWSVPGNHGTDTQY
TRBJ1-6	few	TRBV7-9	ASSPPGTGLTPLH
TRBJ1-6	.	TRBV2	ASSKSGPEADSPLH
TRBJ2-2	.	TRBV7-7	ASRPGTGGTGELF
TRBJ2-5	.	TRBV6-1	ASRNRGGSQETQY
TRBJ2-1	.	TRBV10-3	AISPDNEQF
TRBJ2-1	.	TRBV10-2	ASSDNSRAGEQF
TRBJ1-6	.	TRBV28	ASSGGYMGATNSPLH
TRBJ1-1	few	TRBV14	ASSLHLNTEAF
TRBJ1-1	.	TRBV9	ATAGGTGGNTEAF
TRBJ2-2	.	TRBV10-1	ASSEAPAPWELF
TRBJ2-3	few	TRBV27	ASSTRTSGRPTDTQY
TRBJ2-7	.	TRBV27	ASSSLGGVYEQY
TRBJ1-4	.	TRBV7-9	ASRQGTGTEKLF
TRBJ2-3	.	TRBV2	ASTPRGGSDTQY
TRBJ2-7	.	TRBV4-1	ASSQEDREAGEQY
TRBJ2-1	.	TRBV28	ASSPTSGRYNEQF
TRBJ1-2	.	TRBV6-5	ASRQQGNGGYGYT
TRBJ1-2	.	TRBV6-5	ASSYRRVSNYGYT
TRBJ2-1	.	TRBV2	ATTRRSSYNEQF
TRBJ2-7	.	TRBV4-1	ASSQMTSLSSYEQY
TRBJ2-1	once	TRBV5-1	ASSLATSGSNEQF
TRBJ2-1	.	TRBV15	ATKGGTSGGGPTIDEQF
TRBJ1-6	few	TRBV19	ASSRGEGASPLH
TRBJ1-1	many	TRBV7-9	ASSPIWEEAF
TRBJ2-7	once	TRBV28	ASSLQGLEQY
TRBJ2-7	.	TRBV5-5	ASSFAQRYEQY
TRBJ2-2	many	TRBV7-3	ASSLTGNLAGELF
TRBJ2-7	.	TRBV2	ASTSVRGYEQY
TRBJ2-2	once	TRBV28	ASSIYFTSANTGELF
TRBJ1-2	.	TRBV19	ASSIDRAGGYT
TRBJ1-5	.	TRBV30	AWSVGGGRYQPQH
TRBJ1-2	.	TRBV30	AWSGGTSYGYT
TRBJ1-3	.	TRBV7-6	ASSLFGKSSGNTIY
TRBJ2-2	.	TRBV11-3	ASSLARLAGTGELF
TRBJ2-1	.	TRBV2	ASRTGTTHNEQF
TRBJ2-7	.	TRBV6-6	ASSFLSGSYEQY
TRBJ1-4	.	TRBV6-5	ASSYSSLATNEKLF
TRBJ1-2	.	TRBV6-5	ASSYRDRVAGYT
TRBJ1-4	.	TRBV6-1	ASLGGSGGKLF
TRBJ2-6	.	TRBV6-5	ASSFRAGANVLT